Each of the 16 T cell receptor beta chains below was sequenced from the same sample in a study of CD8 T cells in ankylosing spondylitis (TCRdb year 2017). Library construction relied on 5' RACE. The listed sequencing device is Illumina HiSeq 2500. TCRdb reran the public reads through fastp at Q25 and MiXCR, keeping productive beta chains. Rows with a matching CDR3 protein are joined into one entry that keeps the most common DNA and genes. This sample holds hundreds of thousands of distinct CDR3 sequences; roughly 8.6% were observed only once. The ten biggest clones cover approximately 6.2% of the sample. Specimen: blood, either unsorted or a sorted T cell fraction (not recorded which). The receptors derive from a male donor with ankylosing spondylitis or in good health (not recorded which).

V gene TRBV7-9 combines with J gene TRBJ2-5; TRBD2 aligns across 7 bases. Germline CDR1 SEHNR, CDR2 FQNEAQ (reference sequence). V was pared by 6 bases and J by 4 bases, with 8 bases of the junction left unmatched. CDR3 size: 14 residues. DNA for the CDR3: TGTGCCAGCAGGTCCGGAGCGGGGTCAGAGACCCAGTACTTC. The encoded protein is CASRSGAGSETQYF.

This clonotype was recorded at least ten times. The V and J genes are TRBV5-1 and TRBJ2-7; perhaps D is TRBD1 or TRBD2 (5 bases each). CDR3 size: 14 residues. Germline CDR1 reads SGHRS; CDR2 reads YFSETQ. V lost 2 bases and J 3 bases, leaving 12 bases between the germline ends. The DNA for the CDR3 is TGCGCCAGCAGCTTTGGGACGAATGTCTACGAGCAGTACTTC. Its translation is CASSFGTNVYEQYF.

This clonotype was seen many times. The chain is built from TRBV4-3 and TRBJ1-4, with D possibly being TRBD1 (6 bases). Germline-derived CDR1 and CDR2 are LGHNA and YSLEER. The CDR3 totals 16 residues. V was clipped by 2 bases and J by 0 bases, with 10 bases between them. As DNA, the CDR3 is TGCGCCAGCAGCCAATCATCAGGGGCAACTAATGAAAAACTGTTTTTT. This translates into CASSQSSGATNEKLFF.

A note on this clonotype: This may arise from a read error, as a much more abundant clone is one base away. The genes are TRBV20-1 and TRBJ2-7, with 9 bases that match TRBD1. This CDR3 contains 15 residues. CDR1 and CDR2 from the germline V gene are DFQATT and SNEGSKA (reference sequence). This chain's CDR3 is CSARDRGQGSYGQYF. The DNA of the CDR3 is TGCAGTGCTAGAGATCGAGGACAGGGGTCCTACGGGCAGTACTTC.

This clonotype showed up many times. The rearrangement joins TRBV5-8 to TRBJ1-5; tentative D call: TRBD1 (5 bases). Germline loops: CDR1 SGHTS, CDR2 YDEGEE. Trimming cost V 0 bases and J 10 bases, with 8 bases left between them. The CDR3 contains 12 residues. The CDR3, as DNA: TGTGCCAGCAGCTTGGTAAGGGGACCCCAGCATTTT. Protein sequence: CASSLVRGPQHF.

This clonotype appeared many times. The chain has TRBV5-4 and TRBJ2-3, with 7 bases identical to TRBD2. Germline trimming cut 3 bases from V and 2 bases from J; bases unmatched to any gene: 6. Germline CDR1 and CDR2: SGHNT and YYREEE (reference sequence). CDR3 length: 15 amino acids. The CDR3 DNA sequence: TGTGCCAGCAGCTGGTCTAGCGGCGACACAGATACGCAGTATTTT. This codes for CASSWSSGDTDTQYF.

Only a few counts were recorded for this clonotype. V usage is TRBV19 and J usage is TRBJ2-7, with 8 positions matching TRBD1. This CDR3 is built from 14 residues. Losses at the gene ends were 3 bases for V and 4 bases for J; bases not matched to a gene: 5. Germline loops: CDR1 LNHDA, CDR2 SQIVND (reference sequence). The CDR3 loop reads CASSIQGAWYEQYF. In DNA form, the CDR3 reads TGTGCCAGTAGTATCCAGGGGGCTTGGTACGAGCAGTACTTC.

This clonotype was observed at least ten times. The genes are TRBV5-1 and TRBJ2-2, with a weak D call TRBD1 (6 bases). CDR1 SGHRS and CDR2 YFSETQ come from the germline V gene. The CDR3 length is 15 residues. V shed 3 bases and J shed 6 bases, with 15 bases lying between them. The CDR3: CASSSARDTAGELFF. In nucleotides, the CDR3 is TGCGCCAGCAGCTCGGCCCGGGACACGGCCGGGGAGCTGTTTTTT.

In this sample, this clonotype turned up many times. The V call is TRBV12-3 or TRBV12-4, the J call TRBJ2-3; D is unresolved. CDR3 length: 14 residues. Trimming shortened V by 6 bases and J by 6 bases, and 16 bases separated the two germline ends. CDR3 nucleotide sequence: TGTGCCAGCAGGAAGGAGCCGCCCGTTGATACGCAGTATTTT. It encodes CASRKEPPVDTQYF.

This clonotype came up many times. This chain joins TRBV7-2 and TRBJ2-1; D tentatively fits TRBD1 or TRBD2 (5 bases each). The CDR3 is made up of 15 amino acids. V was clipped by 6 bases and J by 8 bases, with 20 bases between them. Germline CDR1 reads SGHTA; CDR2 reads FQGNSA. The CDR3 protein is CASRPTGTRSDEQFF. The CDR3 DNA reads as TGTGCCAGCAGACCCACCGGGACCCGAAGCGATGAGCAGTTCTTC.

This clonotype was recorded many times. The rearrangement uses TRBV5-5 and TRBJ2-3, with D maybe TRBD2 (6 bases). V lost 3 bases, J lost 0 bases, and 11 bases lay in between. Per germline, CDR1 SGHKS and CDR2 YYEKEE (reference sequence). The CDR3 has 15 amino acids. The CDR3 DNA reads TGTGCCAGCAGCTCATTAGCGGCTAGCACAGATACGCAGTATTTT. This translates into CASSSLAASTDTQYF.

A word on this clonotype: A much larger clonotype is one base distant, so this may be a read error. The rearrangement uses TRBV6-6 and TRBJ2-5, with no clear D. This CDR3 is built from 13 residues. The germline V gene encodes CDR1 MNHNY and CDR2 SVGAGI (reference sequence). Trimming cost V 4 bases and J 5 bases, with 11 bases left between them. The CDR3 sequence is CASSCSWVETQYF. As DNA, the CDR3 is TGTGCCAGCAGTTGCTCCTGGGTGGAGACCCAGTACTTC.

This clonotype was counted many times. This sequence joins TRBV7-9 and TRBJ2-7, with D perhaps being TRBD1 or TRBD2 (5 bases each). CDR3 length: 12 amino acids. Deletions cut 8 bases from V and 1 base from J, with 9 bases between. Germline CDR1 and CDR2: SEHNR and FQNEAQ (reference sequence). The CDR3 nucleotides are TGTGCCAGCGGCTGGGGGTCCTACGAGCAGTACTTC. Protein product: CASGWGSYEQYF.

This clonotype has at least ten counts. The rearrangement uses TRBV4-3 and TRBJ2-1; 7 bases fit TRBD1. The CDR3 runs to 17 residues. V was clipped by 1 base and J by 0 bases; unmatched bases: 6. Germline assignment: CDR1 LGHNA and CDR2 YSLEER. This CDR3 reads CASSQGGGAGSYNEQFF. The CDR3 nucleotides read TGCGCCAGCAGCCAAGGAGGGGGCGCAGGCTCCTACAATGAGCAGTTCTTC.

The chain joins TRBV20-1 to TRBJ2-3; D is perhaps TRBD2 (6 bases). Trimming pared 5 bases from V and 2 bases from J, leaving 11 bases between. Germline V CDR1 and CDR2: DFQATT, SNEGSKA (reference sequence). This CDR3 has 13 residues. CDR3 DNA sequence: TGCAGTGCTTCCGGGACTCTCACAGATACGCAGTATTTT. Protein: CSASGTLTDTQYF.

This clonotype appeared a few times. This chain links TRBV12-3 or TRBV12-4 with TRBJ2-6; no firm D call. V gave up 3 bases and J gave up 0 bases, with 9 bases separating them. CDR3 size: 16 residues. CDR3 sequence reads: CASSFRGFSGANVLTF. CDR3 nucleotide sequence: TGTGCCAGCAGTTTCAGAGGTTTCTCTGGGGCCAACGTCCTGACTTTC.